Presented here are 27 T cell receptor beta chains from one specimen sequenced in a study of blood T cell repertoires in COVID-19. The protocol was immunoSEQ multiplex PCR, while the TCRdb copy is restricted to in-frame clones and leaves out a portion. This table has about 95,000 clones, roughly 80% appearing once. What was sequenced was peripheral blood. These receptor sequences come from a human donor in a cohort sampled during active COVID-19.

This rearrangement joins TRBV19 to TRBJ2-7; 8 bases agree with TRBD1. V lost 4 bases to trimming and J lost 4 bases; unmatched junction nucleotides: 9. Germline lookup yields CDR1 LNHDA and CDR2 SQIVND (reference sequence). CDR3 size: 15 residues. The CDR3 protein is CASSTKTGASYEQYF. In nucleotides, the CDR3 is TGTGCCAGTAGTACAAAGACAGGGGCCTCTTACGAGCAGTACTTC.

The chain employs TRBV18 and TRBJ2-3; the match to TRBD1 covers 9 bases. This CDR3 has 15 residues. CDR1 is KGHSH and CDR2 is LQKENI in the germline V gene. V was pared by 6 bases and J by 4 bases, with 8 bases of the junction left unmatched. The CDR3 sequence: CASSPRQGVSDTQYF. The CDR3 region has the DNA TGTGCCAGCTCCCCCCGACAGGGGGTCTCAGATACGCAGTATTTT.

CDR3 coding DNA: TGTGCCAGCAGCTTAACCAGCGGGGGACGATACAATGAGCAGTTCTTC. Translating gives CASSLTSGGRYNEQFF. The rearrangement joins TRBV11-3 to TRBJ2-1, with 8 bases fitting TRBD2. The CDR3 extends over 16 amino acids. With V trimmed by 2 bases and J by 4 bases, 7 bases remained unmatched. Looked up from germline, CDR1 is SGHNT and CDR2 is YENEEA. The complete variable domain, with remaining parts taken from reference TRBV11-3 and TRBJ2-1, reads EAGVVQSPRYKIIEKKQPVAFWCNPISGHNTLYWYLQNLGQGPELLIRYENEEAVDDSQLPKDRFSAERLKGVDSTLKIQPAELGDSAVYLCASSLTSGGRYNEQFFGPGTRLTVL.

DNA for the CDR3: TGTGCCAACAACATAGACAACACAGATACGCAGTATTTT. It is translated as CANNIDNTDTQYF. The J gene is TRBJ2-3, the V gene TRBV12-3 or TRBV12-4; D is unclear. There are 13 residues in the CDR3. V was pared by 10 bases and J by 2 bases, with 13 bases between.

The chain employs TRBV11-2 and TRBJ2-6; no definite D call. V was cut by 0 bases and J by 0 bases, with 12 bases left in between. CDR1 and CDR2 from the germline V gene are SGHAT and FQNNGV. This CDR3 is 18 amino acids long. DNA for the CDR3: TGTGCCAGCAGCTTAGACCCCCGGAGTGGCTCTGGGGCCAACGTCCTGACTTTC. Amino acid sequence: CASSLDPRSGSGANVLTF. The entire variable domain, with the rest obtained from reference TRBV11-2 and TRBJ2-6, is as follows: EAGVAQSPRYKIIEKRQSVAFWCNPISGHATLYWYQQILGQGPKLLIQFQNNGVVDDSQLPKDRFSAERLKGVDSTLKIQPAKLEDSAVYLCASSLDPRSGSGANVLTFGAGSRLTVL.

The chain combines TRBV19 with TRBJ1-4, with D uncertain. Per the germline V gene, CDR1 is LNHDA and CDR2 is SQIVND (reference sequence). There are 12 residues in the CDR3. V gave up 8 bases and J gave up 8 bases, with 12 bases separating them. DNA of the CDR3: TGTGCCAGTCGGGGAGGAGAGGAAAAACTGTTTTTT. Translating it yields CASRGGEEKLFF.

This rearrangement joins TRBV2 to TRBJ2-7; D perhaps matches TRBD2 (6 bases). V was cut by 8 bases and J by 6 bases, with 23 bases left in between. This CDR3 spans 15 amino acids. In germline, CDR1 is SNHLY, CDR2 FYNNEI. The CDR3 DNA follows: TGTGCCAGCCAGAATCTGCGGGATTGGAGGTTCGAGCAGTACTTC. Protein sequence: CASQNLRDWRFEQYF.

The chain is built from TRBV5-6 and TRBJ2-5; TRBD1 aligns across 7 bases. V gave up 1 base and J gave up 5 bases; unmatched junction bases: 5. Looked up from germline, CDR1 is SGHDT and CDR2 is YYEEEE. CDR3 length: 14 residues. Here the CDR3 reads CASSLKQGLETQYF. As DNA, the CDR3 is TGTGCCAGCAGCTTGAAACAGGGGTTGGAGACCCAGTACTTC.

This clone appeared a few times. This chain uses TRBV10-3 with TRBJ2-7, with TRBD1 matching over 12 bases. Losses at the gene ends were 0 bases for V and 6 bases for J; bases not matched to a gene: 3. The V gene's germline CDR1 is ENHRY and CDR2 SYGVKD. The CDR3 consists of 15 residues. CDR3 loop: CAISESGTGGGEQYF. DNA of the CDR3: TGTGCCATCAGTGAGTCGGGGACAGGGGGCGGCGAGCAGTACTTC.

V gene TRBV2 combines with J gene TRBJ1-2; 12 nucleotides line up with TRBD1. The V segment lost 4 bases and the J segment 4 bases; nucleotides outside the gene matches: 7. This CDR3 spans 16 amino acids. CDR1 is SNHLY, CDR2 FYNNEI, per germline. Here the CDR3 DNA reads TGTGCCAGCAGTGCTGGGACAGGGGGCGCATTCTATGGCTACACCTTC. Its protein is CASSAGTGGAFYGYTF.

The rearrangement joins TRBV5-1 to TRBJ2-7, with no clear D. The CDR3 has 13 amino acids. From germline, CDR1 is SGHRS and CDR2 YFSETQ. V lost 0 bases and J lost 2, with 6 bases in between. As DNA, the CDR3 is TGCGCCAGCAGCTTGGATAATACCTACGAGCAGTACTTC. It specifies CASSLDNTYEQYF.

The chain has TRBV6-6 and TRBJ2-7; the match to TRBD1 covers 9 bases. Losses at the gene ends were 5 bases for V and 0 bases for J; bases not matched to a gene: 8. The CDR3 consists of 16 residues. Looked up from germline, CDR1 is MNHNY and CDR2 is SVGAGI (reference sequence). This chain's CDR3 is CASSPTGTGTSYEQYF. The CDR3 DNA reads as TGTGCCAGCAGTCCGACCGGGACAGGGACCTCCTACGAGCAGTACTTC.

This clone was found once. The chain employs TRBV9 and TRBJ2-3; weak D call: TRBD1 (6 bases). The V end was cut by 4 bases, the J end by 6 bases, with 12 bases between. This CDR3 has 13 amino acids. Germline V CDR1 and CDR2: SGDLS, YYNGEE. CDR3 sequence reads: CASSRQDLDTQYF. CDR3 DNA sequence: TGTGCCAGCAGCCGACAGGATTTGGATACGCAGTATTTT.

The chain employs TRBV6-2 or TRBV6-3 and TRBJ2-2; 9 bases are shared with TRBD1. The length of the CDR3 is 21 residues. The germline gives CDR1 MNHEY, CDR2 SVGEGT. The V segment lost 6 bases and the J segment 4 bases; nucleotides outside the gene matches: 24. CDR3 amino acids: CASSFGEILVNRGRFTGELFF. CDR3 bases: TGTGCCAGCAGCTTCGGTGAAATACTGGTGAACAGGGGGCGCTTCACCGGGGAGCTGTTTTTT.

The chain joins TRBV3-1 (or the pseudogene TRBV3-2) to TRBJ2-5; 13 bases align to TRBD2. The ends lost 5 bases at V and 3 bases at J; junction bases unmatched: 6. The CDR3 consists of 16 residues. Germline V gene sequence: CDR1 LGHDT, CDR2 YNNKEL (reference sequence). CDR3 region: CASSGPGLAGKETQYF. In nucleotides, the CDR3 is TGTGCCAGCAGCGGACCGGGACTAGCGGGGAAAGAGACCCAGTACTTC.

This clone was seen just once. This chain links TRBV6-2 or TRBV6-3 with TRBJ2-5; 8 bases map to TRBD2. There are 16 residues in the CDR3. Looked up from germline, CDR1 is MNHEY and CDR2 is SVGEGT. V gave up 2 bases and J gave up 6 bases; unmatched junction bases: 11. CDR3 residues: CASSYAAGALEKTQYF. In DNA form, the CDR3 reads TGTGCCAGCAGTTACGCAGCGGGAGCCCTCGAAAAGACCCAGTACTTC.

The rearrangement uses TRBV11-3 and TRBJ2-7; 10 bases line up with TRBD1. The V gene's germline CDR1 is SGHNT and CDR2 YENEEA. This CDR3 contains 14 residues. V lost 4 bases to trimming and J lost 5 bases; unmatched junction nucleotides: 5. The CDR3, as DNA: TGTGCCAGCAGCTCCGGGACAGGGGTACACGAGCAGTACTTC. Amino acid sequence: CASSSGTGVHEQYF.

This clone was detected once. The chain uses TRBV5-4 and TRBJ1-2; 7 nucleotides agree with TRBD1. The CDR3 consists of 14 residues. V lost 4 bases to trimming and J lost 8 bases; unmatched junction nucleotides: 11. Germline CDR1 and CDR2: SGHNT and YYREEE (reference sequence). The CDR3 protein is CASSPTGSMGGYTF. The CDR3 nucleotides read TGTGCCAGCAGCCCGACAGGGTCTATGGGGGGCTACACCTTC.

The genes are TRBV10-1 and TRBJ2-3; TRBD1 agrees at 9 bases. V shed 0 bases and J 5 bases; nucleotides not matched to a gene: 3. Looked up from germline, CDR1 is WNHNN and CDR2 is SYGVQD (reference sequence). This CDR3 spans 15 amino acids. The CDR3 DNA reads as TGCGCCAGCAGTGAGTCCGGGACAGGGCTAGATACGCAGTATTTT. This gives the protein CASSESGTGLDTQYF.

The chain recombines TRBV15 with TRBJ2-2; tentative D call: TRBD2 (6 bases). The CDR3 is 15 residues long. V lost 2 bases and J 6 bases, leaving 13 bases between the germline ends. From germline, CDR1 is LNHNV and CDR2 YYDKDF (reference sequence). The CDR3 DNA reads TGTGCCACCAGCAGAACTAGCAGAGGCCCCGGGGAGCTGTTTTTT. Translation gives CATSRTSRGPGELFF. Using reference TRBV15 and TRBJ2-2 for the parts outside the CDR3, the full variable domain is DAMVIQNPRYQVTQFGKPVTLSCSQTLNHNVMYWYQQKSSQAPKLLFHYYDKDFNNEADTPDNFQSRRPNTSFCFLDIRSPGLGDTAMYLCATSRTSRGPGELFFGEGSRLTVL.

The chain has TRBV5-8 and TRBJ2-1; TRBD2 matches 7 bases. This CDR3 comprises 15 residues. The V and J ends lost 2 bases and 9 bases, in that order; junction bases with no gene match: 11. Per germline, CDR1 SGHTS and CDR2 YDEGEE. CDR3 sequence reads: CASSLVTSGVLEQFF. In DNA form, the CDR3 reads TGTGCCAGCAGCTTAGTAACCAGCGGGGTACTTGAGCAGTTCTTC.

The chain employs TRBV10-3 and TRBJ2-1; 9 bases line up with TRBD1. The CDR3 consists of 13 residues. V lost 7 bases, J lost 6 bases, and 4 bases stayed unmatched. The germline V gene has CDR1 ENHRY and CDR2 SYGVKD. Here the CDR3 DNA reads TGTGCCATCAAGGCGACAGGGGGCAATGAGCAGTTCTTC. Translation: CAIKATGGNEQFF.

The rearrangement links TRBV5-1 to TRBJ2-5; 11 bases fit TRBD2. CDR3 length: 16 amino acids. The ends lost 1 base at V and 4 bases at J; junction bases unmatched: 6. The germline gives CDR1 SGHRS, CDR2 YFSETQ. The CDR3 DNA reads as TGCGCCAGCAGCTTGTTGGTAGCGGGAGGGACAGAGACCCAGTACTTC. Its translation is CASSLLVAGGTETQYF.

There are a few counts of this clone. The CDR3 DNA follows: TGTGCCAGCAGACAAAACCGGGACAGGGGCTATGGCTACACCTTC. It encodes CASRQNRDRGYGYTF. The chain uses TRBV27 and TRBJ1-2; 10 bases map to TRBD1. V was pared by 6 bases and J by 4 bases, with 8 bases of the junction left unmatched. The germline CDR1 and CDR2 sequences are MNHEY and SMNVEV (reference sequence). CDR3 length: 15 residues.

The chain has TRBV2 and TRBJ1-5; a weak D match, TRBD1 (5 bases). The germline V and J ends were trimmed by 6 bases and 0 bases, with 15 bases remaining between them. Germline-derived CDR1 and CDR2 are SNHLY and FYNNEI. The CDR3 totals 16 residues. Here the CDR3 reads CASRRGTGNSNQPQHF. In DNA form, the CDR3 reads TGTGCCAGCAGACGGGGGACTGGAAATAGCAATCAGCCCCAGCATTTT.

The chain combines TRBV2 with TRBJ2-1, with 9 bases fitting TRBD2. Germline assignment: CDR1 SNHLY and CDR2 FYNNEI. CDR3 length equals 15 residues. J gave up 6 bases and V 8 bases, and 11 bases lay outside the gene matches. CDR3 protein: CASGQLAGLGNEQFF. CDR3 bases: TGTGCCAGCGGACAGCTAGCGGGACTTGGCAATGAGCAGTTCTTC.

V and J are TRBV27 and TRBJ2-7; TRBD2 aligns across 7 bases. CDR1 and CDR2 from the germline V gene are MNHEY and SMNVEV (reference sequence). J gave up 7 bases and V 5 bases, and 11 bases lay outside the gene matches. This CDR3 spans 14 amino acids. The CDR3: CASSKGGTPREQYF. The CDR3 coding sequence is TGTGCCAGCAGTAAGGGAGGGACGCCTAGGGAGCAGTACTTC.